A selection of T cell receptor beta chains follows, all from one sample in a study of cytomegalovirus exposure and HLA in healthy donors. TCRdb's copy holds only in-frame clones and misses some; the assay was immunoSEQ multiplex PCR. Among 200,000 or so clones listed, 80% to 85% were seen once. Source material: PBMCs. These receptors came from a woman aged 45-65 years in good health and CMV-seropositive. Both conserved end residues are part of each CDR3. The order of the fields is D gene, clone size, V gene, J gene, CDR3 protein, CDR3 DNA. The D gene is left open where the match is weak. Where a row states a size, it is once, few, many or the class of an expanded clone; other rows omit it.

>.|.|TRBV2|TRBJ2-7
CASSGGSTGWYYEQYF
TGTGCCAGCAGTGGGGGGAGTACAGGGTGGTACTACGAGCAGTACTTC
>.|.|TRBV27|TRBJ2-7
CASSLTPKSGNDEQYF
TGTGCCAGCAGTTTAACCCCCAAATCAGGTAACGACGAGCAGTACTTC
>TRBD2|.|TRBV4-1|TRBJ2-7
CASSQVGRGSYEQYF
TGCGCCAGCAGCCAAGTTGGGAGGGGCTCCTACGAGCAGTACTTC
>TRBD1|few|TRBV6-1|TRBJ1-1
CASRSGGQLNTEAFF
TGTGCCAGCAGAAGCGGGGGACAGCTGAACACTGAAGCTTTCTTT
>TRBD1|.|TRBV6-5|TRBJ1-4
CASSRDSREKLFF
TGTGCCAGCAGCCGGGACAGCCGGGAAAAACTGTTTTTT
>TRBD1|.|TRBV10-3|TRBJ2-2
CATGQGALTGELFF
TGTGCCACGGGACAGGGGGCGCTCACCGGGGAGCTGTTTTTT
>.|.|TRBV19|TRBJ2-3
CASSIGRRFTDTQYF
TGTGCCAGTAGTATCGGGCGGAGGTTCACAGATACGCAGTATTTT
>TRBD1|.|TRBV4-1|TRBJ2-3
CASSQRNTGAGNTDTQYF
TGCGCCAGCAGCCAGCGCAATACAGGGGCAGGAAACACAGATACGCAGTATTTT
>TRBD2|.|TRBV28|TRBJ2-7
CASSRGDSPGEQYF
TGTGCCAGCAGTCGGGGGGACTCCCCTGGTGAGCAGTACTTC
>.|.|TRBV28|TRBJ2-2
CASRTQVPAGGELFF
TGTGCCAGCAGAACTCAGGTCCCCGCCGGCGGGGAGCTGTTTTTT
>TRBD1|.|TRBV2|TRBJ2-1
CASSGQGANNEQFF
TGTGCCAGCAGTGGTCAGGGGGCGAACAATGAGCAGTTCTTC
>TRBD2|.|TRBV4-2|TRBJ2-4
CASSQLAGGPTVIQYF
TGTGCCAGCAGCCAACTAGCGGGAGGGCCTACGGTCATTCAGTACTTC
>.|.|TRBV28|TRBJ2-1
CASRVPGYEQFF
TGTGCCAGCAGGGTTCCGGGATATGAGCAGTTCTTC
>.|.|TRBV5-1|TRBJ2-7
CASSLAGRSEQYF
TGCGCCAGCAGCCTGGCAGGGCGGAGCGAGCAGTACTTC
>.|.|TRBV6-5|TRBJ2-1
CASRGAQAPYNEQFF
TGTGCCAGCAGGGGGGCTCAGGCACCCTACAATGAGCAGTTCTTC
>.|.|TRBV30|TRBJ2-5
CAWCYGQGETQYF
TGTGCCTGGTGTTATGGACAAGGAGAGACCCAGTACTTC